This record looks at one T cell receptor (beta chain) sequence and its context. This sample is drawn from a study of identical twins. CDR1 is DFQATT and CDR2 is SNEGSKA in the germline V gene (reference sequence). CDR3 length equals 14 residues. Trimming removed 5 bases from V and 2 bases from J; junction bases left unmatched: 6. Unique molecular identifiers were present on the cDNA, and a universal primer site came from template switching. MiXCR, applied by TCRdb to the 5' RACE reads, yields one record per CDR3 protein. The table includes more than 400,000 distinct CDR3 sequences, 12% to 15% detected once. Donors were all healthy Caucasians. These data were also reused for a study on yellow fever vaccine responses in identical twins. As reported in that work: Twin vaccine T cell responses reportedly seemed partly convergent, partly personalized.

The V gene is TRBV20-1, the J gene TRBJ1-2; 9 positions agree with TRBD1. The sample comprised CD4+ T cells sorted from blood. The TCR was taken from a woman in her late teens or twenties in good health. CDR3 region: CSASSGTGNYGYTF. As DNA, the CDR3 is TGCAGTGCTTCTTCCGGGACAGGGAACTATGGCTACACCTTC.